This T cell receptor (beta chain) derives from a study of glioma-infiltrating T cells after dendritic cell vaccination. At the level of the study: Treatment, given 2003 to 2012, was autologous tumor lysate-pulsed dendritic cell vaccination. At biweekly intervals, patients got three intradermal dendritic cell vaccine injections.

Findings and limits, study-wide: TCR clonality showed no direct relationship with survival.

Measured with immunoSEQ multiplex PCR; TCRdb has only the in-frame clones, and not every one. This table holds 80,000 to 100,000 clones, about 85% found once. As to time point: after dendritic cell vaccination, including at tumor progression/relapse. As for this clone: The target antigen is unknown.

This material consisted of blood, taken after dendritic cell vaccination. The TCR originated in a human donor with glioblastoma.

DNA for the CDR3: TGTGCCAGTAGTATAAGGATAGCCGCCTCCTACGAGCAGTACTTC. Translation: CASSIRIAASYEQYF. The chain links TRBV19 to TRBJ2-7; the D is unclear. CDR1 LNHDA and CDR2 SQIVND come from the germline V gene (reference sequence). V gave up 2 bases and J gave up 0 bases, with 11 bases separating them. This CDR3 has 15 amino acids.